These T cell receptor beta chains were read from a single sample in a study of T cells in localized non-small cell lung cancer. Measured with immunoSEQ multiplex PCR; TCRdb has only the in-frame clones, and not every one. The data show about 39,000 clones, with about 85% seen just once and about 32% held by the top ten. The source was PBMCs, collected before any cancer treatment. The receptors originated from a woman aged 35-75 years with stage II squamous cell lung carcinoma. The CDR3 runs from the conserved cysteine through the conserved F or W. A D gene is named only where the DNA matches it firmly. Clone size is stated in some rows and not others, as once, few, many or a class when expanded.

CDR3 length: 17
J gene: TRBJ2-5
V gene: TRBV5-1
D gene: TRBD2
clone size: -
CDR3 DNA: TGCGCCAGCAGCTTGGGGGAGGCGTCGGGGGGCCAAGAGACCCAGTACTTC
CDR3 protein: CASSLGEASGGQETQYF

CDR3 length: 15
J gene: TRBJ1-1
V gene: TRBV7-2
D gene: -
clone size: -
CDR3 DNA: TGTGCCAGCAGCCCCTTTGAGGGGTTTGACCCTGAAGCTTTCTTT
CDR3 protein: CASSPFEGFDPEAFF

CDR3 length: 13
J gene: TRBJ2-1
V gene: TRBV27
D gene: TRBD1
clone size: -
CDR3 DNA: TGTGCCAGCAGTCCCATGTGGGACAGGGAGCAGTTCTTC
CDR3 protein: CASSPMWDREQFF

CDR3 length: 15
J gene: TRBJ1-1
V gene: TRBV18
D gene: -
clone size: once
CDR3 DNA: TGTGCCAGCTCACCCGAGCTCACAGGGAACACTGAAGCTTTCTTT
CDR3 protein: CASSPELTGNTEAFF

CDR3 length: 16
J gene: TRBJ2-2
V gene: TRBV6-5
D gene: -
clone size: few
CDR3 DNA: TGTGCCAGCAGTTCCCAGGGGTACGGAGGGGTCGGGGAGCTGTTTTTT
CDR3 protein: CASSSQGYGGVGELFF

CDR3 length: 15
J gene: TRBJ2-7
V gene: TRBV5-6
D gene: -
clone size: -
CDR3 DNA: TGTGCCAGCAGCTTACGACAGGACCTTACCTACGAGCAGTACTTC
CDR3 protein: CASSLRQDLTYEQYF

CDR3 length: 16
J gene: TRBJ1-5
V gene: TRBV7-9
D gene: -
clone size: -
CDR3 DNA: TGTGCCAGCAGCTTAGGTGCGGGTTATAGCAATCAGCCCCAGCATTTT
CDR3 protein: CASSLGAGYSNQPQHF

CDR3 length: 15
J gene: TRBJ2-7
V gene: TRBV6-5
D gene: -
clone size: -
CDR3 DNA: TGTGCCAGCAGTCTATATCCAGGTGACCCCTACGAGCAGTACTTC
CDR3 protein: CASSLYPGDPYEQYF

CDR3 length: 14
J gene: TRBJ1-5
V gene: TRBV6-5
D gene: -
clone size: -
CDR3 DNA: TGTGCCAGCAGTTATACCCGGGGGAGGCAGCCCCAGCATTTT
CDR3 protein: CASSYTRGRQPQHF

CDR3 length: 16
J gene: TRBJ1-6
V gene: TRBV6-5
D gene: -
clone size: -
CDR3 DNA: TGTGCCAGCAGTTACTCGGGGGGGTCCTATAATTCACCCCTCCACTTT
CDR3 protein: CASSYSGGSYNSPLHF

CDR3 length: 15
J gene: TRBJ1-1
V gene: TRBV28
D gene: TRBD1
clone size: -
CDR3 DNA: TGTGCCAGCAGCAGACAGGGTTCCGGGAACACTGAAGCTTTCTTT
CDR3 protein: CASSRQGSGNTEAFF

CDR3 length: 17
J gene: TRBJ1-4
V gene: TRBV5-1
D gene: -
clone size: -
CDR3 DNA: TGCGCCAGCAGCTTGCCCTTTGACGAAGCAACTAATGAAAAACTGTTTTTT
CDR3 protein: CASSLPFDEATNEKLFF

CDR3 length: 14
J gene: TRBJ1-1
V gene: TRBV28
D gene: -
clone size: -
CDR3 DNA: TGTGCCAGCACCACGGACCTCATGAACACTGAAGCTTTCTTT
CDR3 protein: CASTTDLMNTEAFF

CDR3 length: 16
J gene: TRBJ1-3
V gene: TRBV28
D gene: -
clone size: -
CDR3 DNA: TGTGCCAGCAGTCTGATGCGGGGGGCGGAGGGAAACACCATATATTTT
CDR3 protein: CASSLMRGAEGNTIYF

CDR3 length: 17
J gene: TRBJ2-3
V gene: TRBV5-4
D gene: TRBD2
clone size: many
CDR3 DNA: TGTGCCAGCAGCATAAGACTAGCGGGGGGGCCCACAGATACGCAGTATTTT
CDR3 protein: CASSIRLAGGPTDTQYF

CDR3 length: 15
J gene: TRBJ2-3
V gene: TRBV6-1
D gene: -
clone size: -
CDR3 DNA: TGTGCCAGCAGTGAACCCGCGGGACTCACAGATACGCAGTATTTT
CDR3 protein: CASSEPAGLTDTQYF

CDR3 length: 16
J gene: TRBJ2-6
V gene: TRBV28
D gene: -
clone size: -
CDR3 DNA: TGTGCCAGCAGACCCGCCGGGGCGGCTGGGGCCAACGTCCTGACTTTC
CDR3 protein: CASRPAGAAGANVLTF

CDR3 length: 16
J gene: TRBJ2-1
V gene: TRBV4-3
D gene: -
clone size: -
CDR3 DNA: TGCGCCAGCAGCCAAGGGGGCAGCACTACCTTCGATGAGCAGTTCTTC
CDR3 protein: CASSQGGSTTFDEQFF

CDR3 length: 15
J gene: TRBJ1-1
V gene: TRBV19
D gene: -
clone size: -
CDR3 DNA: TGTGCCAGTAGTATAGGACCGACTGTGCGCACTGAAGCTTTCTTT
CDR3 protein: CASSIGPTVRTEAFF

CDR3 length: 16
J gene: TRBJ2-3
V gene: TRBV5-4
D gene: TRBD2
clone size: -
CDR3 DNA: TGTGCCAGCAGCTTTAGGGCTAGCGGTAGCACAGATACGCAGTATTTT
CDR3 protein: CASSFRASGSTDTQYF

CDR3 length: 17
J gene: TRBJ2-2
V gene: TRBV14
D gene: TRBD2
clone size: -
CDR3 DNA: TGTGCCAGCAGCCCCCGACTAGCGGACCCGGTGGCCGGGGAGCTGTTTTTT
CDR3 protein: CASSPRLADPVAGELFF

CDR3 length: 14
J gene: TRBJ2-2
V gene: TRBV7-2
D gene: -
clone size: -
CDR3 DNA: TGTGCCAGCAGCTTCCGGGACCCAGCTCGGGAGCTGTTTTTT
CDR3 protein: CASSFRDPARELFF

CDR3 length: 15
J gene: TRBJ2-7
V gene: TRBV28
D gene: TRBD2
clone size: -
CDR3 DNA: TGTGCCAGCAGTTCCGGGACTAGCGTAAACTACGAGCAGTACTTC
CDR3 protein: CASSSGTSVNYEQYF

CDR3 length: 14
J gene: TRBJ1-1
V gene: TRBV6-6
D gene: -
clone size: -
CDR3 DNA: TGTGCCAGCAGTTACTCGAGGGAGGGTACTGAAGCTTTCTTT
CDR3 protein: CASSYSREGTEAFF

CDR3 length: 17
J gene: TRBJ2-3
V gene: TRBV7-6
D gene: -
clone size: -
CDR3 DNA: TGTGCCAGCAGCTTGGGTTCGGTTGTGGGGGGGCCAGATACGCAGTATTTT
CDR3 protein: CASSLGSVVGGPDTQYF

CDR3 length: 12
J gene: TRBJ1-2
V gene: TRBV7-6
D gene: -
clone size: -
CDR3 DNA: TGTGCCAGCAGCTTAGGTGGTTATGGCTACACCTTC
CDR3 protein: CASSLGGYGYTF

CDR3 length: 11
J gene: TRBJ2-3
V gene: TRBV19
D gene: TRBD2
clone size: -
CDR3 DNA: TGTGCCAGTGAGCGGGAAGATACGCAGTATTTT
CDR3 protein: CASEREDTQYF

CDR3 length: 18
J gene: TRBJ1-6
V gene: TRBV9
D gene: -
clone size: once
CDR3 DNA: TGTGCCAGCAGCGCTGACAGTCTGAGATTGGGTATTAGTTCACCCCTCCACTTT
CDR3 protein: CASSADSLRLGISSPLHF

CDR3 length: 13
J gene: TRBJ1-2
V gene: TRBV15
D gene: -
clone size: -
CDR3 DNA: TGTGCCACCCAGCAGGGAGAAACCTATGGCTACACCTTC
CDR3 protein: CATQQGETYGYTF

CDR3 length: 15
J gene: TRBJ2-6
V gene: TRBV19
D gene: -
clone size: -
CDR3 DNA: TGTGCCAGTAGTCCCACTCCCTCTGGGGCCAACGTCCTGACTTTC
CDR3 protein: CASSPTPSGANVLTF

CDR3 length: 13
J gene: TRBJ2-1
V gene: TRBV5-1
D gene: -
clone size: -
CDR3 DNA: TGTGCCAGCAGCTTGGCCAGCTACAATGAGCAGTTCTTC
CDR3 protein: CASSLASYNEQFF

CDR3 length: 13
J gene: TRBJ2-1
V gene: TRBV5-1
D gene: -
clone size: -
CDR3 DNA: TGCGCCAGCAGCTTGGACAGGGACAATGAGCAGTTCTTC
CDR3 protein: CASSLDRDNEQFF

CDR3 length: 14
J gene: TRBJ1-2
V gene: TRBV5-6
D gene: -
clone size: -
CDR3 DNA: TGTGCCAGCAGCTTGTCAGGAGTTCCCTATGGCTACACCTTC
CDR3 protein: CASSLSGVPYGYTF

CDR3 length: 14
J gene: TRBJ2-2
V gene: TRBV5-6
D gene: -
clone size: -
CDR3 DNA: TGTGCCAGCAGCTTCCTGGGTAGCACCGGGGAGCTGTTTTTT
CDR3 protein: CASSFLGSTGELFF

CDR3 length: 16
J gene: TRBJ1-3
V gene: TRBV9
D gene: TRBD1
clone size: once
CDR3 DNA: TGTGCCAGCAGCGTAGGGACAGGGAACTCTGGAAACACCATATATTTT
CDR3 protein: CASSVGTGNSGNTIYF

CDR3 length: 15
J gene: TRBJ2-1
V gene: TRBV18
D gene: -
clone size: -
CDR3 DNA: TGTGCCAGCTCACCTGGGATTTCAGACGGGAATGAGCAGTTCTTC
CDR3 protein: CASSPGISDGNEQFF

CDR3 length: 17
J gene: TRBJ1-5
V gene: TRBV10-3
D gene: TRBD1
clone size: -
CDR3 DNA: TGTGCCACCCTCCCCGGGACAGGGGGCAATAGCAATCAGCCCCAGCATTTT
CDR3 protein: CATLPGTGGNSNQPQHF

CDR3 length: 13
J gene: TRBJ1-2
V gene: TRBV27
D gene: -
clone size: -
CDR3 DNA: TGTGCCAGCAGTCGTACAGGGCTTTATGGCTACACCTTC
CDR3 protein: CASSRTGLYGYTF

CDR3 length: 15
J gene: TRBJ2-1
V gene: TRBV28
D gene: -
clone size: -
CDR3 DNA: TGTGCCAGCACCGGAGGGGATACTCCCTACAATGAGCAGTTCTTC
CDR3 protein: CASTGGDTPYNEQFF

CDR3 length: 14
J gene: TRBJ2-1
V gene: TRBV6-5
D gene: TRBD1
clone size: -
CDR3 DNA: TGTGCCAGCAGTTACTCGGGACAGCTGGATGAGCAGTTCTTC
CDR3 protein: CASSYSGQLDEQFF

CDR3 length: 13
J gene: TRBJ1-4
V gene: TRBV10-1
D gene: -
clone size: -
CDR3 DNA: TGCGCCAGCAGTGAGGGACCAGAGGAAAAACTGTTTTTT
CDR3 protein: CASSEGPEEKLFF

CDR3 length: 14
J gene: TRBJ2-3
V gene: TRBV5-5
D gene: -
clone size: -
CDR3 DNA: TGTGCCAGCAGGGGGAGACTAAGCACAGATACGCAGTATTTT
CDR3 protein: CASRGRLSTDTQYF

CDR3 length: 15
J gene: TRBJ2-3
V gene: TRBV7-9
D gene: -
clone size: -
CDR3 DNA: TGTGCCAGCAGCTTAGCCAGGCCCCCCACAGATACGCAGTATTTT
CDR3 protein: CASSLARPPTDTQYF

CDR3 length: 13
J gene: TRBJ2-5
V gene: TRBV5-4
D gene: -
clone size: -
CDR3 DNA: TGTGCCAGCAGCTTCGGGGTGCAGGAGACCCAGTACTTC
CDR3 protein: CASSFGVQETQYF

CDR3 length: 15
J gene: TRBJ2-7
V gene: TRBV10-3
D gene: TRBD1
clone size: few
CDR3 DNA: TGTGCCATCAGTGCTTCCGGGACAGGCACCTACGAGCAGTACTTC
CDR3 protein: CAISASGTGTYEQYF

CDR3 length: 11
J gene: TRBJ2-7
V gene: TRBV2
D gene: -
clone size: -
CDR3 DNA: TGTGCCAGCAGTGACCCCTACGAGCAGTACTTC
CDR3 protein: CASSDPYEQYF

CDR3 length: 14
J gene: TRBJ2-7
V gene: TRBV7-8
D gene: -
clone size: -
CDR3 DNA: TGTGCCAGCTTAAGTACGACCGGATCCTACGAGCAGTACTTC
CDR3 protein: CASLSTTGSYEQYF

CDR3 length: 15
J gene: TRBJ2-1
V gene: TRBV11-3
D gene: TRBD2
clone size: -
CDR3 DNA: TGTGCCAGCAGCCGAGCGGGGAACACCTACAATGAGCAGTTCTTC
CDR3 protein: CASSRAGNTYNEQFF

CDR3 length: 14
J gene: TRBJ1-1
V gene: TRBV5-1
D gene: -
clone size: -
CDR3 DNA: TGCGCCAGCAGCTTGGAGAGGGTTGGCGCTGAAGCTTTCTTT
CDR3 protein: CASSLERVGAEAFF

CDR3 length: 11
J gene: TRBJ1-3
V gene: TRBV6-5
D gene: TRBD1
clone size: -
CDR3 DNA: TGTGCCAGCAGTTACTCGGGACAGCCCTATTTT
CDR3 protein: CASSYSGQPYF

CDR3 length: 13
J gene: TRBJ1-1
V gene: TRBV6-1
D gene: TRBD1
clone size: once
CDR3 DNA: TGTGCCAGCAGTGAACGGGACAGGGTTCTCGCTTTCTTT
CDR3 protein: CASSERDRVLAFF

CDR3 length: 13
J gene: TRBJ1-5
V gene: TRBV7-8
D gene: -
clone size: -
CDR3 DNA: TGTGCCAGCAGCTTCGTGAGCAATCAGCCCCAGCATTTT
CDR3 protein: CASSFVSNQPQHF

CDR3 length: 17
J gene: TRBJ2-5
V gene: TRBV5-6
D gene: -
clone size: -
CDR3 DNA: TGTGCCAGCAGCTTGTACGGTGGTAGCGGACGGGCGGAGACCCAGTACTTC
CDR3 protein: CASSLYGGSGRAETQYF

CDR3 length: 14
J gene: TRBJ1-2
V gene: TRBV18
D gene: -
clone size: -
CDR3 DNA: TGTGCCAGCTCACCACCAGCTTTATCTCGCGGCTACACCTTC
CDR3 protein: CASSPPALSRGYTF

CDR3 length: 13
J gene: TRBJ2-5
V gene: TRBV10-1
D gene: -
clone size: -
CDR3 DNA: TGCGCCAGCAGTGAGGGACTGCTCGAGACCCAGTACTTC
CDR3 protein: CASSEGLLETQYF

CDR3 length: 14
J gene: TRBJ2-7
V gene: TRBV19
D gene: TRBD1
clone size: -
CDR3 DNA: TGTGCCAGTAGCCTAATCGGACAGGGATCCGAGCAGTACTTC
CDR3 protein: CASSLIGQGSEQYF

CDR3 length: 15
J gene: TRBJ2-7
V gene: TRBV28
D gene: -
clone size: -
CDR3 DNA: TGTGCCAGCAGTACTAGGGGGGTCACGAGCTACGAGCAGTACTTC
CDR3 protein: CASSTRGVTSYEQYF

CDR3 length: 17
J gene: TRBJ2-3
V gene: TRBV7-9
D gene: TRBD1
clone size: -
CDR3 DNA: TGTGCCAGCACCTCGGCCCCCGGGACAGGGGAAACAGATACGCAGTATTTT
CDR3 protein: CASTSAPGTGETDTQYF

CDR3 length: 14
J gene: TRBJ2-6
V gene: TRBV7-2
D gene: -
clone size: -
CDR3 DNA: TGTGCCAGCAGCTCACCTGGGGGGGCCAACGTCCTGACTTTC
CDR3 protein: CASSSPGGANVLTF